The 30 T cell receptor beta chains below all came from one sample that was sequenced in a study of T cell changes during pregnancy in multiple sclerosis. Profiling relied on immunoSEQ multiplex PCR, and the TCRdb table lists in-frame clones only, not all of them. The table lists around 34,000 clones, 85% to 90% of them singletons, with about 5% in the top ten. The input for sequencing was CD8+ T cells from peripheral blood mononuclear cells, taken after pregnancy. The receptors were sampled from a female donor with multiple sclerosis, enrolled in a pregnancy study.

Of note for this clone: The sample holds other DNA sequences that translate to the same CDR3. J is TRBJ1-2 and V is TRBV9; 7 nucleotides match TRBD1. The CDR3 loop spans 15 amino acids. In germline, CDR1 is SGDLS, CDR2 YYNGEE. Trimming at V came to 0 bases and at J to 3 bases, leaving 5 bases not matched to a gene. The CDR3 nucleotides read TGTGCCAGCAGCGTAGCCCGAACAGGGGACTATGGCTACACCTTC. This gives the protein CASSVARTGDYGYTF.

This sequence joins TRBV5-5 and TRBJ1-1; a possible D gene is TRBD1 (5 bases). This CDR3 spans 12 amino acids. The V and J ends lost 10 bases and 2 bases respectively, with 12 bases between them. Germline V gives CDR1 SGHKS, CDR2 YYEKEE (reference sequence). This chain's CDR3 is CACRQGNTEAFF. For the CDR3, the DNA is TGTGCCTGTAGGCAGGGTAACACTGAAGCTTTCTTT.

This rearrangement joins TRBV7-3 to TRBJ2-1; no firm D call. The CDR3 is made up of 16 amino acids. In germline, CDR1 is SGHTA, CDR2 FQGTGA. Between the trimmed V and J ends, which lost 0 bases and 0 bases, there was a span of 9 bases. The CDR3 is CASSLTLGSSYNEQFF. The CDR3 DNA sequence: TGTGCCAGCAGCTTAACCCTGGGCAGCTCCTACAATGAGCAGTTCTTC.

This chain links TRBV9 with TRBJ2-3; 9 nucleotides agree with TRBD2. The germline CDR1 and CDR2 sequences are SGDLS and YYNGEE. The CDR3 has 17 amino acids. Trimming cost V 3 bases and J 2 bases; bases outside gene matches: 10. This CDR3 reads CASSAETSGFSTDTQYF. CDR3 DNA sequence: TGTGCCAGCAGCGCAGAGACTAGCGGATTCTCCACAGATACGCAGTATTTT.

This chain connects TRBV9 to TRBJ2-7; 7 bases are a match to TRBD1. With 4 bases clipped from V and 3 bases from J, the junction kept 10 bases outside the gene matches. The CDR3 totals 15 residues. CDR1 is SGDLS and CDR2 is YYNGEE in the germline V gene. The CDR3 sequence is CASSLQTGPLYEQYF. CDR3 sequence (DNA): TGTGCCAGCAGCCTCCAGACAGGGCCCCTCTACGAGCAGTACTTC.

This sequence joins TRBV4-2 and TRBJ2-1; the D gene is possibly TRBD2 (7 bases). Trimming took 4 bases from V and 8 from J, leaving 21 bases between them. Germline assignment: CDR1 LGHNA and CDR2 YNFKEQ. The CDR3 contains 16 residues. CDR3 DNA: TGTGCCAGCAGCCGGCGCGTAGGGGGGGATGGGGATGAGCAGTTCTTC. As protein: CASSRRVGGDGDEQFF.

The chain uses TRBV6-4 and TRBJ2-1, with 8 bases aligning to TRBD2. Trimming took 0 bases from V and 3 from J; bases not matched to a gene: 1. The CDR3 is 15 amino acids. Per germline, CDR1 MRHNA and CDR2 SNTAGT. DNA of the CDR3: TGTGCCAGCAGTGACTCTAGCGGGGACTACAATGAGCAGTTCTTC. It codes for CASSDSSGDYNEQFF.

The J gene is TRBJ2-7, the V gene TRBV5-5; TRBD1 might be the D (6 bases). Germline V gene lookup returns CDR1 SGHKS and CDR2 YYEKEE (reference sequence). This CDR3 is 15 amino acids long. V lost 1 base and J lost 6, with 17 bases in between. The CDR3 DNA sequence: TGTGCCAGCAGCTTGCCGGGGCAGGGGAGAACCGAGCAGTACTTC. Its protein product is CASSLPGQGRTEQYF.

The rearrangement uses TRBV6-1 and TRBJ1-1; D perhaps matches TRBD1 (6 bases). Between the trimmed V and J ends, which lost 4 bases and 1 base, there was a span of 19 bases. The CDR3 contains 17 residues. The germline gives CDR1 MNHNS, CDR2 SASEGT. For the CDR3, the DNA is TGTGCCAGCAGTGGACAGTGGGGTGGACAGAAGAACACTGAAGCTTTCTTT. Protein sequence: CASSGQWGGQKNTEAFF.

The genes are TRBV30 and TRBJ1-4; 8 bases line up with TRBD1. Trimming removed 3 bases from V and 7 bases from J; junction bases left unmatched: 7. Germline CDR1 and CDR2: GTSNPN and SVGIG (reference sequence). There are 14 residues in the CDR3. The CDR3 is CAWSGAGGGEKLFF. For the CDR3, the DNA is TGTGCCTGGAGCGGAGCAGGGGGCGGTGAAAAACTGTTTTTT.

The chain links TRBV10-3 to TRBJ1-2; 7 nucleotides agree with TRBD1. Germline V gene sequence: CDR1 ENHRY, CDR2 SYGVKD. With 6 bases clipped from V and 0 bases from J, the junction kept 13 bases outside the gene matches. The CDR3 is made up of 17 amino acids. CDR3 residues: CAISDRALEYSNYGYTF. CDR3 in DNA: TGTGCCATCAGCGACAGGGCGCTGGAATATTCTAACTATGGCTACACCTTC.

This chain connects TRBV27 to TRBJ2-2; D is perhaps TRBD2 (6 bases). Germline V gene data show CDR1 as MNHEY and CDR2 as SMNVEV (reference sequence). This CDR3 is 16 amino acids long. V was shortened by 4 bases and J by 6 bases, with 18 bases between the two germline ends. In DNA, the CDR3 is TGTGCCAGCAGTTCCGGGGAGGTCTTTCCTGCCGGGGAGCTGTTTTTT. Its protein is CASSSGEVFPAGELFF.

The V call is TRBV19, the J call TRBJ2-2; possibly TRBD2 for D (5 bases). CDR3 length: 13 amino acids. Germline values: CDR1 LNHDA, CDR2 SQIVND (reference sequence). V was pared by 3 bases and J by 3 bases, with 5 bases between. CDR3 protein: CASSIGDTGELFF. CDR3 DNA: TGTGCCAGTAGTATCGGGGACACCGGGGAGCTGTTTTTT.

V gene TRBV7-9 combines with J gene TRBJ2-3; TRBD2 matches 9 bases. The trim removed 3 bases at V and 2 bases at J, leaving 9 bases unmatched. CDR1 and CDR2 from the germline V gene are SEHNR and FQNEAQ (reference sequence). This CDR3 has 17 residues. In DNA form, the CDR3 reads TGTGCCAGCAGCTTCCCCGTTGTAGCGGGGGACACAGATACGCAGTATTTT. Translation gives CASSFPVVAGDTDTQYF.

This chain connects TRBV2 to TRBJ2-7; TRBD2 matches at 8 bases. Germline V lookup: CDR1 SNHLY, CDR2 FYNNEI. The CDR3 consists of 17 residues. J lost 2 bases, V lost 0 bases, and 9 bases had no gene match. This CDR3 reads CASSEAQLAARTYEQYF. CDR3 DNA: TGTGCCAGCAGTGAAGCCCAACTAGCGGCGCGCACCTACGAGCAGTACTTC.

This clone was seen once. V and J are TRBV27 and TRBJ2-7; D is uncertain. Germline V gene lookup returns CDR1 MNHEY and CDR2 SMNVEV (reference sequence). The CDR3 spans 16 residues. Between the trimmed V and J ends, which lost 8 bases and 3 bases, there was a span of 23 bases. CDR3 sequence reads: CASSSSEDLPLYEQYF. The CDR3 bases are TGTGCCAGCTCCTCAAGTGAGGATCTCCCCCTCTACGAGCAGTACTTC.

This clone came up once. This sequence joins TRBV5-6 and TRBJ2-1, with D possibly matching TRBD1 (6 bases). Germline V gene sequence: CDR1 SGHDT, CDR2 YYEEEE. The CDR3 loop spans 16 amino acids. Between the trimmed V and J ends, which lost 1 base and 0 bases, there was a span of 11 bases. The CDR3 DNA sequence: TGTGCCAGCAGCTTGTCAGGGGATAGCTCCTACAATGAGCAGTTCTTC. Translated: CASSLSGDSSYNEQFF.

This clone was seen more than once but under ten times. The rearrangement links TRBV5-5 to TRBJ2-1, with D possibly TRBD2 on 6 matching bases. Per the germline V gene, CDR1 is SGHKS and CDR2 is YYEKEE (reference sequence). The CDR3 length is 18 residues. V was shortened by 4 bases and J by 4 bases, with 24 bases between the two germline ends. CDR3 DNA sequence: TGTGCCAGCAGCCCCGCATTAGGATCCGGGGGACCTTACAATGAGCAGTTCTTC. This codes for CASSPALGSGGPYNEQFF. Full variable domain (missing parts from reference TRBV5-5 and TRBJ2-1): DAGVTQSPTHLIKTRGQQVTLRCSPISGHKSVSWYQQVLGQGPQFIFQYYEKEERGRGNFPDRFSARQFPNYSSELNVNALLLGDSALYLCASSPALGSGGPYNEQFFGPGTRLTVL.

The V and J genes are TRBV4-3 and TRBJ1-1; the match to TRBD1 covers 7 bases. Germline V lookup: CDR1 LGHNA, CDR2 YSLEER. This CDR3 has 18 residues. The V and J ends lost 0 bases and 1 base, in that order; junction bases with no gene match: 11. The CDR3 loop reads CASSQEIRDSPGNTEAFF. The CDR3 bases are TGCGCCAGCAGCCAAGAAATCCGGGACAGCCCTGGGAACACTGAAGCTTTCTTT.

The chain has TRBV5-8 and TRBJ1-5; D remains ambiguous. From germline, CDR1 is SGHTS and CDR2 YDEGEE. Trimming stripped 4 bases from V and 4 bases from J, with 12 bases between. This CDR3 contains 14 residues. CDR3 loop: CASSGAGLNQPQHF. CDR3 bases: TGTGCCAGCAGCGGAGCCGGACTAAATCAGCCCCAGCATTTT. Drawing the rest from reference TRBV5-8 and TRBJ1-5, the complete variable domain is EAGVTQSPTHLIKTRGQQATLRCSPISGHTSVYWYQQALGLGLQFLLWYDEGEERNRGNFPPRFSGRQFPNYSSELNVNALELEDSALYLCASSGAGLNQPQHFGDGTRLSIL.

This clone was observed once. An end of the junction differs from the germline gene, which may be a read error. The chain employs TRBV5-6 and TRBJ1-5; the match to TRBD1 covers 9 bases. Per germline, CDR1 SGHDT and CDR2 YYEEEE. CDR3 length equals 14 residues. CDR3 sequence: CASSLGTGLQPQHF. CDR3 coding DNA: TGTGCCAGCAGTTTGGGGACAGGGCTTCAGCCCCAGCATTTT.

V gene TRBV19 combines with J gene TRBJ2-1, with TRBD1 matching over 8 bases. The CDR3 length is 15 residues. Germline lookup yields CDR1 LNHDA and CDR2 SQIVND (reference sequence). V dropped 5 bases and J dropped 8; count of bases not matched to a gene: 11. CDR3 sequence (DNA): TGTGCCAGTAGTCCCCGGGACAGGAGTGGCGATGAGCAGTTCTTC. As protein: CASSPRDRSGDEQFF.

This chain joins TRBV29-1 and TRBJ2-4; TRBD2 agrees at 11 bases. Per germline, CDR1 SQVTM and CDR2 ANQGSEA. The trim removed 5 bases at V and 1 base at J, leaving 7 bases unmatched. This CDR3 contains 16 residues. The CDR3 loop reads CSVWGSGGAAKNIQYF. CDR3 DNA: TGCAGCGTTTGGGGTAGCGGGGGGGCGGCCAAAAACATTCAGTACTTC.

CDR3 residues: CASSPTTYEQYF. The CDR3 region has the DNA TGTGCCAGCTCCCCTACCACCTACGAGCAGTACTTC. The chain is built from TRBV18 and TRBJ2-7, with D unresolved. The CDR3 has 12 residues. Between the trimmed V and J ends, which lost 6 bases and 2 bases, there was a span of 8 bases. Germline CDR1 and CDR2: KGHSH and LQKENI.

This clone has just one count. The V call is TRBV15, the J call TRBJ2-6; tentative D call: TRBD2 (6 bases). Germline V lookup: CDR1 LNHNV, CDR2 YYDKDF (reference sequence). The V gene lost 3 bases and the J gene lost 4 bases, with 28 bases spanning the gap. The CDR3 consists of 21 residues. CDR3 amino acids: CATSSFILSGTPGGGANVLTF. CDR3 DNA: TGTGCCACCAGCAGTTTTATCCTTTCCGGGACTCCGGGCGGCGGGGCCAACGTCCTGACTTTC.

The table lists this clone with many counts. The V and J genes are TRBV6-6 and TRBJ1-1; D call uncertain. V lost 2 bases and J lost 4, with 11 bases in between. CDR1 MNHNY and CDR2 SVGAGI come from the germline V gene (reference sequence). The CDR3 totals 14 residues. The CDR3 DNA reads as TGTGCCAGCAGTTACGAGGTGGGTGGCACTGAAGCTTTCTTT. This gives the protein CASSYEVGGTEAFF.

This chain joins TRBV4-1 and TRBJ2-3, with D perhaps TRBD1 (5 bases). CDR1 MGHRA and CDR2 YSYEKL come from the germline V gene. The CDR3 spans 16 residues. V was shortened by 0 bases and J by 2 bases, with 12 bases between the two germline ends. The CDR3 is CASSQEGRVYTDTQYF. The CDR3, as DNA: TGCGCCAGCAGCCAAGAGGGCAGGGTCTACACAGATACGCAGTATTTT.

This clone occurred once. The chain is built from TRBV7-9 and TRBJ2-3, with TRBD2 matching 11 bases. Germline-derived CDR1 and CDR2 are SEHNR and FQNEAQ (reference sequence). V lost 5 bases and J lost 6; bases outside the gene matches: 13. The CDR3 loop spans 17 amino acids. The CDR3 protein is CASSPGTSGRLLDTQYF. CDR3 sequence (DNA): TGTGCCAGCAGCCCTGGGACTAGCGGACGACTGTTGGATACGCAGTATTTT.

V usage is TRBV4-1 and J usage is TRBJ2-7, with 12 bases that match TRBD2. J was trimmed by 7 bases and V by 4 bases; bases with no gene match: 5. CDR1 and CDR2 from the germline V gene are MGHRA and YSYEKL. This CDR3 contains 14 residues. The CDR3 sequence is CASSPSGGAGEQYF. The CDR3 nucleotides read TGCGCCAGCAGCCCTAGCGGGGGGGCCGGAGAGCAGTACTTC.

The chain recombines TRBV4-3 with TRBJ2-7; 8 bases map to TRBD1. V was clipped by 1 base and J by 2 bases; unmatched bases: 10. The germline gives CDR1 LGHNA, CDR2 YSLEER. The CDR3 totals 17 residues. In nucleotides, the CDR3 is TGCGCCAGCAGCCAAGGGATAGGTGGACAGGGAACCTACGAGCAGTACTTC. This translates into CASSQGIGGQGTYEQYF.